This T cell receptor (beta chain) is from a study of T cells in Graves' hyperthyroidism and ophthalmopathy. Diagnoses rested on clinical symptoms, serum thyroxine and TRAb, thyroid ultrasound and orbital computed tomography. Fresh peripheral blood, under 13 ml, yielded the PBMCs. Study-level results: Patients with ophthalmopathy were separated from those with stable hyperthyroidism by a 13 V-J model.

Amplification yielded TCR beta CDR3 regions, with RNA transcripts as the source. A set of HTBI primers served as the primers for a first-round RT-PCR of the TCR CDR3. A single record per CDR3 protein comes from TCRdb applying MiXCR to the multiplex PCR reads. The table includes 700,000 or so distinct CDR3 sequences, 16% detected once. The CDR3 has 16 residues. Germline CDR1 and CDR2: SGHAT and FQNNGV. With 1 base clipped from V and 5 bases from J, the junction kept 9 bases outside the gene matches. This clonotype has at least ten counts. The antigen is not known. The receptor comes from a man between 18 and 35 years old with Graves' hyperthyroidism. Sample: blood. The chain links TRBV11-2 to TRBJ2-7; TRBD2 agrees at 9 bases. Written as DNA, the CDR3 is TGTGCCAGCAGCTTAGTCGGTAGCGGGAGTGTGCACGAGCAGTACTTC. Its protein is CASSLVGSGSVHEQYF.